The 5 T cell receptor beta chains listed next were all sequenced from one sample in a study of cytomegalovirus exposure and HLA in healthy donors. TCRdb's copy holds only in-frame clones and misses some; the assay was immunoSEQ multiplex PCR. Found here are hundreds of thousands of clones, around 90% of them singletons; the top ten hold 3.1%. The sample comprised PBMCs. The receptors shown here come from a woman aged 30 to 39 in good health and CMV-seronegative.

The chain is built from TRBV7-6 and TRBJ2-7, with TRBD1 matching over 8 bases. This CDR3 has 14 residues. The V segment lost 4 bases and the J segment 2 bases; nucleotides outside the gene matches: 4. Germline CDR1 reads SGHVS; CDR2 reads FNYEAQ. Here the CDR3 DNA reads TGTGCCAGCAGCTCCGGGACAGGTCCCTACGAGCAGTACTTC. This translates into CASSSGTGPYEQYF. Filled out from reference TRBV7-6 and TRBJ2-7, the complete variable domain reads GAGVSQSPRYKVTKRGQDVALRCDPISGHVSLYWYRQALGQGPEFLTYFNYEAQQDKSGLPNDRFSAERPEGSISTLTIQRTEQRDSAMYRCASSSGTGPYEQYFGPGTRLTVT.

The genes are TRBV4-3 and TRBJ2-2; 11 positions match TRBD1. Germline loops: CDR1 LGHNA, CDR2 YSLEER. The CDR3 is 18 amino acids. V lost 3 bases and J lost 4; bases outside the gene matches: 10. The CDR3 bases are TGCGCCAGCAGCCATCCGGGACAGGGGGATCCAACCACCGGGGAGCTGTTTTTT. Its protein product is CASSHPGQGDPTTGELFF.

The genes are TRBV19 and TRBJ1-5; TRBD1 is a possible D gene (6 bases). The CDR3 totals 15 residues. Germline values: CDR1 LNHDA, CDR2 SQIVND (reference sequence). V was clipped by 6 bases and J by 3 bases, with 15 bases between them. The CDR3 sequence is CASRLGQGINQPQHF. The CDR3 DNA is TGTGCCAGTAGATTAGGGCAGGGGATCAATCAGCCCCAGCATTTT.

The V call is TRBV6-1, the J call TRBJ2-3; 10 nucleotides match TRBD2. V gave up 2 bases and J gave up 6 bases; unmatched junction bases: 20. Germline values: CDR1 MNHNS, CDR2 SASEGT. This CDR3 spans 20 amino acids. The CDR3 region has the DNA TGTGCCAGCAGTGAATCGGGGGTCCCTTTAGCGGGAGGTCCCGAGGATACGCAGTATTTT. It translates to CASSESGVPLAGGPEDTQYF.

The sample holds many counts of this clone. The chain joins TRBV5-4 to TRBJ2-2; the match to TRBD1 covers 7 bases. Germline loops: CDR1 SGHNT, CDR2 YYREEE (reference sequence). The CDR3 is made up of 14 amino acids. Trimming took 4 bases from V and 4 from J; bases not matched to a gene: 4. CDR3 coding DNA: TGTGCCAGCAGCCGGGACAGCACCACCGGGGAGCTGTTTTTT. Protein product: CASSRDSTTGELFF. The variable domain in full, completed from reference TRBV5-4 and TRBJ2-2, reads ETGVTQSPTHLIKTRGQQVTLRCSSQSGHNTVSWYQQALGQGPQFIFQYYREEENGRGNFPPRFSGLQFPNYSSELNVNALELDDSALYLCASSRDSTTGELFFGEGSRLTVL.